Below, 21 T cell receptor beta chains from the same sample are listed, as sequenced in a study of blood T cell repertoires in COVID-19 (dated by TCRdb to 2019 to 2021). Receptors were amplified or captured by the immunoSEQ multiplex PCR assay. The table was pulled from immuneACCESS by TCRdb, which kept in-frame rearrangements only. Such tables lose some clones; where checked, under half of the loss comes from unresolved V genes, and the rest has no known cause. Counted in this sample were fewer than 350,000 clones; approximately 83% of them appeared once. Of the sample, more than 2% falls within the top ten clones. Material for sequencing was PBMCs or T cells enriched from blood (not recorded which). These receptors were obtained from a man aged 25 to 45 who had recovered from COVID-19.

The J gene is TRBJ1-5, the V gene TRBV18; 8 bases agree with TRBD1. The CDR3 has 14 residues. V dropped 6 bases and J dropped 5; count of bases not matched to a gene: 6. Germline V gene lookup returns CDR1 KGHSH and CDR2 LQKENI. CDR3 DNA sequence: TGTGCCAGCTCTTCGGACAGGGAGGATCAGCCCCAGCATTTT. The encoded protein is CASSSDREDQPQHF.

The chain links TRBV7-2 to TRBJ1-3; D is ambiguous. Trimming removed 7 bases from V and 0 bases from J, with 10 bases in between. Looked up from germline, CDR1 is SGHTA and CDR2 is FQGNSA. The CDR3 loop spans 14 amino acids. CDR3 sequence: CASILQSSGNTIYF. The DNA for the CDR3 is TGTGCCAGCATATTGCAGTCCTCTGGAAACACCATATATTTT.

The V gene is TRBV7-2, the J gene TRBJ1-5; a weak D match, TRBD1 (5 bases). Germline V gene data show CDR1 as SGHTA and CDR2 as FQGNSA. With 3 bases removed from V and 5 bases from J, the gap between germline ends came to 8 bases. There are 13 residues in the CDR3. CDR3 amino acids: CASSFQGDQPQHF. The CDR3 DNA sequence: TGTGCCAGCAGCTTTCAAGGGGATCAGCCCCAGCATTTT. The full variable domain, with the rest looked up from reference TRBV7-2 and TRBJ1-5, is GAGVSQSPSNKVTEKGKDVELRCDPISGHTALYWYRQSLGQGLEFLIYFQGNSAPDKSGLPSDRFSAERTGGSVSTLTIQRTQQEDSAVYLCASSFQGDQPQHFGDGTRLSIL.

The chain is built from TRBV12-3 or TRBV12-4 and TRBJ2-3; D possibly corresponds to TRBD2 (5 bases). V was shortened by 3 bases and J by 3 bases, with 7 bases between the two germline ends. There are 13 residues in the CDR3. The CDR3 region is CASSLLATDTQYF. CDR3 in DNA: TGTGCCAGCAGTTTGTTAGCGACAGATACGCAGTATTTT.

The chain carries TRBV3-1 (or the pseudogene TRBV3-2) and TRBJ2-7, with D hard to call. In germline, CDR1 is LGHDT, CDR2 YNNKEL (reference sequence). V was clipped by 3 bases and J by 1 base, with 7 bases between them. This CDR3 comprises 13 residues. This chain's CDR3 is CASSQRMSYEQYF. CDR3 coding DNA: TGTGCCAGCAGCCAGCGTATGTCCTACGAGCAGTACTTC.

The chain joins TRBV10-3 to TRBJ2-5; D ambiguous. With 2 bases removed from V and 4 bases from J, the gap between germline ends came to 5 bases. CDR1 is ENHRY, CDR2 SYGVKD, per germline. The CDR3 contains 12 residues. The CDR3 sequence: CAISENRETQYF. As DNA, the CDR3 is TGTGCCATCAGTGAGAATAGAGAGACCCAGTACTTC.

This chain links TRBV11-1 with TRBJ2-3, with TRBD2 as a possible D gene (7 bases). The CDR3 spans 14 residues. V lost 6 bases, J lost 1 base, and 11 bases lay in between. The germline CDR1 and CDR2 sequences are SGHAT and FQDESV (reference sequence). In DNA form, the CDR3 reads TGTGCCAGCAGTGGGGGGGCCGGCACAGATACGCAGTATTTT. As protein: CASSGGAGTDTQYF.

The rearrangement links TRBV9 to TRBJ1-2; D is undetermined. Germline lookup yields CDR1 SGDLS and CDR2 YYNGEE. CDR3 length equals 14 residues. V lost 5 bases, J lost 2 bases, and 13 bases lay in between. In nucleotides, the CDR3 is TGTGCCAGCAGTTCCACGAGTCTAAACTATGGCTACACCTTC. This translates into CASSSTSLNYGYTF.

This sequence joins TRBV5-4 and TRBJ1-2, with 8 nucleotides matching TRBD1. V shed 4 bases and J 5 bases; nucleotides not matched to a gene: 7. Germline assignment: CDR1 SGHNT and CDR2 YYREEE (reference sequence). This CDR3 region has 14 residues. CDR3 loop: CASSVQGAEYGYTF. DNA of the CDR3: TGTGCCAGCAGCGTGCAGGGGGCAGAGTATGGCTACACCTTC. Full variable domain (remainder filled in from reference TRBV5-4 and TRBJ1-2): ETGVTQSPTHLIKTRGQQVTLRCSSQSGHNTVSWYQQALGQGPQFIFQYYREEENGRGNFPPRFSGLQFPNYSSELNVNALELDDSALYLCASSVQGAEYGYTFGSGTRLTVV.

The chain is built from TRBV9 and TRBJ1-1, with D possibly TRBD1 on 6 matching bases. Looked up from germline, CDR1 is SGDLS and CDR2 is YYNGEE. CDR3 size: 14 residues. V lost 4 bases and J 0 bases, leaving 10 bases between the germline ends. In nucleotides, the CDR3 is TGTGCCAGCAGCCTCACAGGGATGAACACTGAAGCTTTCTTT. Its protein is CASSLTGMNTEAFF.

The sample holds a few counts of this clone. The CDR3 DNA reads TGTGCCACCAGCAGAGACGTCAGCTCTGGAAACACCATATATTTT. This translates into CATSRDVSSGNTIYF. V gene TRBV15 combines with J gene TRBJ1-3; D ambiguous. V shed 0 bases and J shed 0 bases, with 6 bases lying between them. CDR1 and CDR2 (germline): LNHNV, YYDKDF (reference sequence). The CDR3 contains 15 residues. The whole variable domain, remainder taken from reference TRBV15 and TRBJ1-3, is DAMVIQNPRYQVTQFGKPVTLSCSQTLNHNVMYWYQQKSSQAPKLLFHYYDKDFNNEADTPDNFQSRRPNTSFCFLDIRSPGLGDTAMYLCATSRDVSSGNTIYFGEGSWLTVV.

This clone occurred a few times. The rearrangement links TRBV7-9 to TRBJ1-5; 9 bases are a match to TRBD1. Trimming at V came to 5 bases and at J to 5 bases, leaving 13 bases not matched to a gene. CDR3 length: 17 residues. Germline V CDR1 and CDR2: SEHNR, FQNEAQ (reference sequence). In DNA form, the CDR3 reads TGTGCCAGCAGCCCAGCCGGGACAGGGTGGATGGATCAGCCCCAGCATTTT. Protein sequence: CASSPAGTGWMDQPQHF. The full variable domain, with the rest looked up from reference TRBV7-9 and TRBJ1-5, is DTGVSQNPRHKITKRGQNVTFRCDPISEHNRLYWYRQTLGQGPEFLTYFQNEAQLEKSRLLSDRFSAERPKGSFSTLEIQRTEQGDSAMYLCASSPAGTGWMDQPQHFGDGTRLSIL.

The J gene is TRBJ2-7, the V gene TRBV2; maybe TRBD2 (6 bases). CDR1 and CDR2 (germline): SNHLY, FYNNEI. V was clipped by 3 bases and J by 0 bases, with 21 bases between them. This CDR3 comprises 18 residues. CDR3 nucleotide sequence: TGTGCCAGCAGTGAGGGGGGATTCGGGCGGACTGACTCCTACGAGCAGTACTTC. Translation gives CASSEGGFGRTDSYEQYF.

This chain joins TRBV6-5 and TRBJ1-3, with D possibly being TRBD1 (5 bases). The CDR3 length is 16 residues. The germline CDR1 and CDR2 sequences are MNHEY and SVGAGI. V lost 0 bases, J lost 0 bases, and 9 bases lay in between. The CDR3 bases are TGTGCCAGCAGTTACTCGTACAGGTCCTCTGGAAACACCATATATTTT. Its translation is CASSYSYRSSGNTIYF.

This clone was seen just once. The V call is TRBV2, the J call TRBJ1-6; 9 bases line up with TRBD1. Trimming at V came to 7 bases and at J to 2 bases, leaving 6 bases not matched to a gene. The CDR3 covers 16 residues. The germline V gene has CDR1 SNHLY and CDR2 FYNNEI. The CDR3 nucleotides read TGTGCCAGCAAAATACAGGGGGCGACCTATAATTCACCCCTCCACTTT. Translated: CASKIQGATYNSPLHF.

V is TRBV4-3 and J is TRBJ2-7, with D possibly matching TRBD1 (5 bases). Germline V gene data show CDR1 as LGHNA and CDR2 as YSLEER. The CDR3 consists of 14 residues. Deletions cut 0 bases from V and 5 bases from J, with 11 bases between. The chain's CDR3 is CASSQDSRGNEQYF. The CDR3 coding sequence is TGCGCCAGCAGCCAAGATTCAAGGGGCAACGAGCAGTACTTC.

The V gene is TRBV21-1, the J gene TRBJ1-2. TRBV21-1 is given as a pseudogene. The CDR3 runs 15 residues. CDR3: CASSTNRRANYGYTF. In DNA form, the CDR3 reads TGTGCCAGCAGCACAAACCGAAGAGCTAACTATGGCTACACCTTC.

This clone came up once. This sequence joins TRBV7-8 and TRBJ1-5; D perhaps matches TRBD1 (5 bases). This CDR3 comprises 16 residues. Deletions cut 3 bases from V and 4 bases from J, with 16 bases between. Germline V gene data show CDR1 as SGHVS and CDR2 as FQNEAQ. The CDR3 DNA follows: TGTGCCAGCAGCTTGAGCCAGGGTGTGGGAAATCAGCCCCAGCATTTT. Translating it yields CASSLSQGVGNQPQHF.

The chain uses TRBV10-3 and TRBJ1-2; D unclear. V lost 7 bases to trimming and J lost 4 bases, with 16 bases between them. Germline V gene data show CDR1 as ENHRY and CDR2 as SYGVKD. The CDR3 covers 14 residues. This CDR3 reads CAITPADPSYGYTF. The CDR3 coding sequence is TGTGCCATCACCCCCGCGGATCCGAGCTATGGCTACACCTTC.

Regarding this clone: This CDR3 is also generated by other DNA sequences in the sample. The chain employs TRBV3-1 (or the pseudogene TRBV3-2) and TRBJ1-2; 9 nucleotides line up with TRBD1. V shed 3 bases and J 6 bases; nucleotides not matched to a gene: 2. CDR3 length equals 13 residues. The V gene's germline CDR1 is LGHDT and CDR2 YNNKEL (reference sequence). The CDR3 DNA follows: TGTGCCAGCAGCCATGGGACAGGGAATGGCTACACCTTC. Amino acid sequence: CASSHGTGNGYTF.

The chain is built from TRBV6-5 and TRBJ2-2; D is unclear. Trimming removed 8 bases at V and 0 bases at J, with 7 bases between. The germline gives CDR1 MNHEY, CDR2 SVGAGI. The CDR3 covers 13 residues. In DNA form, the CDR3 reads TGTGCCAGCGTCCCCGCGAACACCGGGGAGCTGTTTTTT. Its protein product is CASVPANTGELFF.